This TCR beta chain was recovered during a study of T-cell memory formation after mild COVID-19. V was shortened by 5 bases and J by 10 bases, with 15 bases between the two germline ends. This CDR3 spans 12 amino acids. CDR1 and CDR2 (germline): SQVTM, ANQGSEA. This clonotype was counted between two and nine times. What it binds is not known. From 5'RACE with constant-segment primers came TCR alpha and TCR beta cDNA libraries that carried sample barcodes and UMIs. MiXCR was run by TCRdb on the 5' RACE reads, yielding one entry per CDR3 protein. The table shows 250,000 to 400,000 distinct CDR3 sequences, with 14% occurring only once. Overall study findings and caveats: The study detected some responding clones in pre-infection memory, suggesting cross-reactive memory joined.

The sequence was obtained from a man aged 18 to 35 who had mild COVID-19 (a few samples of this study predate the infection). Cell type and time point are not known. The sequencing sample was made of PBMCs or a T cell subset sorted from them (not recorded which). V gene TRBV29-1 combines with J gene TRBJ2-1, with D possibly matching TRBD2 (6 bases). The CDR3 nucleotides are TGCAGCGTTCGCTCCCCGGGGGTGGAGCAGTTCTTC. This sequence encodes CSVRSPGVEQFF.